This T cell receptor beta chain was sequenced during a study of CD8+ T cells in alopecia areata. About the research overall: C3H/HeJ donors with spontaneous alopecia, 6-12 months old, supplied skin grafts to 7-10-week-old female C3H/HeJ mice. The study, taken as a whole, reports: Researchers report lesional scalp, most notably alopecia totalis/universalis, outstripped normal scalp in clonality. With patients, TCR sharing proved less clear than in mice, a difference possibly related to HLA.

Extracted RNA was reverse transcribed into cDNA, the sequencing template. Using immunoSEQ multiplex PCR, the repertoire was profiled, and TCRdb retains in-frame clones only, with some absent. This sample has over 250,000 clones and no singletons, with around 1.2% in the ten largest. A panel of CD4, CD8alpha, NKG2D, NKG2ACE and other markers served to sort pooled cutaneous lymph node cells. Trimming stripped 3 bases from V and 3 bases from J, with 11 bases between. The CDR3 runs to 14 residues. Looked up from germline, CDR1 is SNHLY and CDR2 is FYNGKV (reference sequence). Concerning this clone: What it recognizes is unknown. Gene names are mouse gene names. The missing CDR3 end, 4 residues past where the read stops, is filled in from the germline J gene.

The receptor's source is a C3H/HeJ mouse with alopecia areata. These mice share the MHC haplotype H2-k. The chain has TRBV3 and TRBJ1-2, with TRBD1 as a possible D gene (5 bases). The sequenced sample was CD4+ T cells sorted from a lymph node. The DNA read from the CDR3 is TGTGCCAGCAGCTTCTTCCAGGGAGACTCC. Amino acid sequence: CASSFFQGDS. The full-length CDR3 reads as CASSFFQGDSDYTF.